The clone carrying this TCR beta chain was found a few times. MiXCR, applied by TCRdb to the RT-PCR reads, yields one record per CDR3 protein. The sample lists hundreds of thousands of distinct CDR3 sequences, 11% to 15% occurring once. The V end lost 5 bases, the J end lost 4 bases, and 29 bases lay between the germline ends. The CDR3 spans 19 residues. Germline CDR1 SGHTA, CDR2 FQGNSA. What was sequenced was memory CD4+ T cells from blood. This receptor was taken from a female donor in good health, serving as a healthy control. This chain joins TRBV7-2 and TRBJ1-1, with TRBD1 as a possible D gene (5 bases). CDR3 in DNA: TGTGCCAGCAGCAGCTTAGATAGTCGGGCAGGGAATGATGGCACTGAAGCTTTCTTT. This sequence encodes CASSSLDSRAGNDGTEAFF.